These T cell receptor beta chains were read from a single sample in a study of T cells in Graves' hyperthyroidism and ophthalmopathy. Each CDR3 protein is one row after TCRdb ran MiXCR on the multiplex PCR reads. Of 300,000 to 400,000 distinct CDR3 sequences in the sample, 15% to 20% were seen once. The source material was blood. These receptors came from a woman aged 45-59 years with Graves' hyperthyroidism. The CDR3 runs from the conserved cysteine through the conserved F or W.

CDR3aa: CASSPLVGAGFYGANVLTF
v_gene: TRBV28

CDR3aa: CASSSPQILAEAFF
v_gene: TRBV28

CDR3aa: CAWSQDSNQPQHF
v_gene: TRBV30

CDR3aa: CASSQRTGAVTYNEQFF
v_gene: TRBV5-1

CDR3aa: CASSVSGDYGYTF
v_gene: TRBV5-7

CDR3aa: CASSESLRSSGNTIYF
v_gene: TRBV10-2

CDR3aa: CASSLELGLYNEQFF
v_gene: TRBV11-2

CDR3aa: CASSLWGNSYNEQFF
v_gene: TRBV27

CDR3aa: CAWSSLAGVADTQYF
v_gene: TRBV30

CDR3aa: CAINRGPGYTF
v_gene: TRBV6-1

CDR3aa: CASSLAGAGSPLHF
v_gene: TRBV5-1

CDR3aa: CASSSGLNYGYTF
v_gene: TRBV2

CDR3aa: CASSPAGARDGELFF
v_gene: TRBV18

CDR3aa: CASSLKSNLPSGANVLTF
v_gene: TRBV5-1

CDR3aa: CASSQDNWAGGAGGNEKLFF
v_gene: TRBV4-2

CDR3aa: CASTWGESETQYF
v_gene: TRBV11-2

CDR3aa: CASGYFGRGYEQYF
v_gene: TRBV13

CDR3aa: CASSSRAWGDSPETQYF
v_gene: TRBV7-9

CDR3aa: CASSIGTAEAFF
v_gene: TRBV19

CDR3aa: CASSPQDRPNTEAFF
v_gene: TRBV7-9

CDR3aa: CAWSLGQGGFNEQFF
v_gene: TRBV30

CDR3aa: CASSLASFQRGGFYEQYF
v_gene: TRBV7-8

CDR3aa: CASRPDHNYGYTF
v_gene: TRBV27

CDR3aa: CASSSVGTEKLYGYTF
v_gene: TRBV27

CDR3aa: CASSSGGAGETQYF
v_gene: TRBV12-3/TRBV12-4

CDR3aa: CASSTDRGRGDGYTF
v_gene: TRBV7-3

CDR3aa: CASSLLQLNTEAFF
v_gene: TRBV11-2

CDR3aa: CASSLRDRNTEAFF
v_gene: TRBV18

CDR3aa: CASSQDDLIEFTAPGLALQETQYF
v_gene: TRBV4-1

CDR3aa: CASSQGRGTGELFF
v_gene: TRBV3-1

CDR3aa: CSVETFRAPNSYEQYF
v_gene: TRBV29-1

CDR3aa: CSARQGSDTQYF
v_gene: TRBV20-1

CDR3aa: CASSQRQGAAYEQYF
v_gene: TRBV3-1

CDR3aa: CATDPGSGGTYEQYF
v_gene: TRBV28

CDR3aa: CSAKLAGERRTQYF
v_gene: TRBV20-1

CDR3aa: CASSTRGALDTQYF
v_gene: TRBV18

CDR3aa: CSATGGGVSSYEQHF
v_gene: TRBV20-1

CDR3aa: CASSLAGRGTDTQYF
v_gene: TRBV5-1

CDR3aa: CASEWGTGEQYF
v_gene: TRBV6-2/TRBV6-3

CDR3aa: CATSTRQGANGAEAFF
v_gene: TRBV15

CDR3aa: CASLTRGEQFF
v_gene: TRBV6-1